The 18 T cell receptor beta chains below come from one sample, sequenced in a study of graft-versus-host responses after intestinal transplantation. Their recognized antigens are unknown. The table came from immunoSEQ multiplex PCR; TCRdb's copy has only in-frame clones and leaves some out. The top ten clones hold 0.3% to 0.35% of a sample with 85,000 to 90,000 clones, under 95% of them seen once. The source material was unstimulated CD4+ T cells sorted from spleen or lymph node cells, sampled before transplant. These receptors all come from a human donor who was the organ donor for an intestinal transplant.

This chain links TRBV6-4 with TRBJ1-2; 7 bases line up with TRBD1. Losses at the gene ends were 3 bases for V and 8 bases for J; bases not matched to a gene: 3. Germline V CDR1 and CDR2: MRHNA, SNTAGT. This CDR3 is built from 12 residues. The CDR3 nucleotides are TGTGCCAGCAGTGATACAGGGGTAGGCTACACCTTC. Its translation is CASSDTGVGYTF.

The chain carries TRBV19 and TRBJ1-2; maybe TRBD1 (5 bases). Trimming took off 3 bases at V and 1 base at J, with 21 bases between the two ends. Looked up from germline, CDR1 is LNHDA and CDR2 is SQIVND (reference sequence). The CDR3 is 18 amino acids. CDR3 amino acids: CASSMLNLRQNNNYGYTF. As DNA, the CDR3 is TGTGCCAGTAGTATGTTGAATCTGCGACAGAACAATAACTATGGCTACACCTTC.

The chain links TRBV18 to TRBJ1-6, with 9 bases identical to TRBD1. Germline CDR1 is KGHSH and CDR2 is LQKENI. The V and J ends lost 5 bases and 5 bases, in that order; junction bases with no gene match: 7. This CDR3 is 16 amino acids long. The CDR3: CASSSQGAHDNSPLHF. The CDR3, as DNA: TGTGCCAGCTCATCACAGGGGGCACATGATAATTCACCCCTCCACTTT.

The V gene is TRBV2, the J gene TRBJ2-1, with a tentative D call TRBD2 (6 bases). Germline V CDR1 and CDR2: SNHLY, FYNNEI. This CDR3 is built from 18 residues. V gave up 4 bases and J gave up 0 bases, with 19 bases separating them. In DNA, the CDR3 is TGTGCCAGCAGTGGACGGGGCGGGACGGCCAGCTCCTACAATGAGCAGTTCTTC. Its protein is CASSGRGGTASSYNEQFF.

The chain couples TRBV19 to TRBJ1-5; D is undetermined. This CDR3 is built from 14 residues. Looked up from germline, CDR1 is LNHDA and CDR2 is SQIVND (reference sequence). V lost 2 bases and J 4 bases, leaving 9 bases between the germline ends. The CDR3 sequence is CASSILQLNQPQHF. In nucleotides, the CDR3 is TGTGCCAGTAGTATATTACAGCTAAATCAGCCCCAGCATTTT.

This clone was counted once. The CDR3 DNA reads TGTGCCAGCAGTGTCCCGCTAGCGGGGGGGCACAATGAGCAGTTCTTC. It codes for CASSVPLAGGHNEQFF. This chain links TRBV6-6 with TRBJ2-1; 12 bases are shared with TRBD2. Germline V gene data show CDR1 as MNHNY and CDR2 as SVGAGI (reference sequence). This CDR3 comprises 16 residues. V trimming: 5 bases; J trimming: 5 bases; junction bases outside the gene matches: 7.

The rearrangement joins TRBV28 to TRBJ1-5; D gene ambiguous. The CDR3 totals 12 residues. Looked up from germline, CDR1 is MDHEN and CDR2 is SYDVKM. V was trimmed by 5 bases and J by 8 bases, leaving 10 bases between them. The CDR3, as DNA: TGTGCCAGCAGTCCAACGACAAAGCCCCAGCATTTT. Protein product: CASSPTTKPQHF.

The genes are TRBV5-4 and TRBJ1-4, with D tentatively TRBD1 (6 bases). Germline V gene sequence: CDR1 SGHNT, CDR2 YYREEE (reference sequence). V was cut by 3 bases and J by 6 bases, with 9 bases left in between. This CDR3 contains 13 residues. Here the CDR3 reads CASSSRTDEKLFF. The CDR3 DNA reads TGTGCCAGCAGCTCGCGGACAGATGAAAAACTGTTTTTT. The whole variable domain, remainder taken from reference TRBV5-4 and TRBJ1-4, is ETGVTQSPTHLIKTRGQQVTLRCSSQSGHNTVSWYQQALGQGPQFIFQYYREEENGRGNFPPRFSGLQFPNYSSELNVNALELDDSALYLCASSSRTDEKLFFGSGTQLSVL.

The J gene is TRBJ2-5, the V gene TRBV4-1; 7 nucleotides line up with TRBD2. Germline trimming cut 4 bases from V and 5 bases from J; bases unmatched to any gene: 7. The CDR3 has 14 residues. Germline V gene lookup returns CDR1 MGHRA and CDR2 YSYEKL. CDR3 residues: CASSPTSVHETQYF. CDR3 in DNA: TGCGCCAGCAGCCCTACTAGCGTCCACGAGACCCAGTACTTC.

The chain recombines TRBV11-2 with TRBJ2-3, with 7 bases fitting TRBD2. This CDR3 comprises 13 residues. Germline V gene data show CDR1 as SGHAT and CDR2 as FQNNGV. Trimming at V came to 4 bases and at J to 7 bases, leaving 5 bases not matched to a gene. This chain's CDR3 is CASSSPGGYTQYF. DNA of the CDR3: TGTGCCAGCAGCTCCCCCGGGGGGTATACGCAGTATTTT. Full variable domain (remainder filled in from reference TRBV11-2 and TRBJ2-3): EAGVAQSPRYKIIEKRQSVAFWCNPISGHATLYWYQQILGQGPKLLIQFQNNGVVDDSQLPKDRFSAERLKGVDSTLKIQPAKLEDSAVYLCASSSPGGYTQYFGPGTRLTVL.

This clone was detected a few times. CDR3 coding DNA: TGTGCCAGCAGCTTGGATACGGGGGTCGGATCACCCCTCCACTTT. Translation gives CASSLDTGVGSPLHF. The chain is built from TRBV5-8 and TRBJ1-6; a possible D gene is TRBD1 (5 bases). The V gene lost 0 bases and the J gene lost 10 bases, with 14 bases spanning the gap. The CDR3 covers 15 residues. Germline lookup yields CDR1 SGHTS and CDR2 YDEGEE.

This chain links TRBV7-9 with TRBJ2-7, with D possibly matching TRBD1 (7 bases). The CDR3 consists of 17 residues. The V and J ends lost 7 bases and 1 base respectively, with 23 bases between them. From germline, CDR1 is SEHNR and CDR2 FQNEAQ (reference sequence). CDR3 DNA sequence: TGTGCCAGCACCATTAGTAGTGGAGGGACAGAATCCTACGAGCAGTACTTC. Its protein is CASTISSGGTESYEQYF.

This rearrangement joins TRBV27 to TRBJ1-2; the match to TRBD1 covers 9 bases. The ends lost 0 bases at V and 9 bases at J; junction bases unmatched: 5. The CDR3 covers 14 residues. Germline V gene data show CDR1 as MNHEY and CDR2 as SMNVEV (reference sequence). The CDR3 nucleotides read TGTGCCAGCAGTTTATCGGGACAGGGTAGGAGCTACACCTTC. Encoded protein: CASSLSGQGRSYTF.

V usage is TRBV7-9 and J usage is TRBJ1-2, with D unresolved. Between the trimmed V and J ends, which lost 1 base and 8 bases, there was a span of 17 bases. Germline lookup yields CDR1 SEHNR and CDR2 FQNEAQ (reference sequence). The CDR3 has 15 amino acids. Written as DNA, the CDR3 is TGTGCCAGCAGCTTAGATGCTGGATCGGGTACCGGCTACACCTTC. Translation gives CASSLDAGSGTGYTF. The full variable domain, its missing parts supplied by reference TRBV7-9 and TRBJ1-2, is DTGVSQNPRHKITKRGQNVTFRCDPISEHNRLYWYRQTLGQGPEFLTYFQNEAQLEKSRLLSDRFSAERPKGSFSTLEIQRTEQGDSAMYLCASSLDAGSGTGYTFGSGTRLTVV.

This sequence joins TRBV7-6 and TRBJ2-6, with D tentatively TRBD1 (7 bases). V was trimmed by 10 bases and J by 0 bases, leaving 16 bases between them. The CDR3 runs 16 residues. Germline V gives CDR1 SGHVS, CDR2 FNYEAQ. DNA of the CDR3: TGTGCCATCGGGCGGGACAGCAGCTCTGGGGCCAACGTCCTGACTTTC. Its translation is CAIGRDSSSGANVLTF.

The chain is built from TRBV5-1 and TRBJ1-4; D may be TRBD1 (6 bases). V lost 4 bases and J lost 8, with 21 bases in between. This CDR3 is 16 amino acids long. Germline V gene sequence: CDR1 SGHRS, CDR2 YFSETQ. The CDR3 here is CASSPSTGLLEEKLFF. In DNA form, the CDR3 reads TGCGCCAGCAGCCCATCCACAGGGCTCCTCGAGGAAAAACTGTTTTTT.

This chain connects TRBV6-1 to TRBJ2-7; TRBD2 aligns across 9 bases. The V gene's germline CDR1 is MNHNS and CDR2 SASEGT. V was clipped by 7 bases and J by 3 bases; unmatched bases: 10. The CDR3 covers 15 residues. The CDR3 spells CASIPGLAGSYEQYF. In DNA form, the CDR3 reads TGTGCCAGCATCCCGGGGCTAGCGGGAAGCTACGAGCAGTACTTC.

The V gene is TRBV10-3, the J gene TRBJ1-6, with 7 nucleotides matching TRBD1. After removal of 6 bases from V and 2 bases from J, the junction contained 4 bases not matched to a gene. The CDR3 covers 15 residues. The V gene's germline CDR1 is ENHRY and CDR2 SYGVKD. In DNA form, the CDR3 reads TGTGCCATCAGCGTAGACAGGGCCTATAATTCACCCCTCCACTTT. This encodes CAISVDRAYNSPLHF.